This T cell receptor beta chain was sequenced in a study of blood T cell repertoires in COVID-19. Assay: immunoSEQ multiplex PCR; the TCRdb copy retains only in-frame clones and omits some. The sample contains about 180,000 clones, approximately 85% of which appear only once. The receptor was derived from a woman aged 80 or over with acute or convalescent COVID-19. Sequencing was carried out using peripheral blood.

The CDR3 sequence: CASSPGGEGYTF. The CDR3 coding sequence is TGTGCCAGCAGCCCGGGGGGGGAGGGCTACACCTTC. The chain recombines TRBV5-4 with TRBJ1-2, with D tentatively TRBD1 (5 bases). Germline CDR1 and CDR2: SGHNT and YYREEE (reference sequence). V lost 4 bases, J lost 8 bases, and 12 bases lay in between. There are 12 residues in the CDR3.